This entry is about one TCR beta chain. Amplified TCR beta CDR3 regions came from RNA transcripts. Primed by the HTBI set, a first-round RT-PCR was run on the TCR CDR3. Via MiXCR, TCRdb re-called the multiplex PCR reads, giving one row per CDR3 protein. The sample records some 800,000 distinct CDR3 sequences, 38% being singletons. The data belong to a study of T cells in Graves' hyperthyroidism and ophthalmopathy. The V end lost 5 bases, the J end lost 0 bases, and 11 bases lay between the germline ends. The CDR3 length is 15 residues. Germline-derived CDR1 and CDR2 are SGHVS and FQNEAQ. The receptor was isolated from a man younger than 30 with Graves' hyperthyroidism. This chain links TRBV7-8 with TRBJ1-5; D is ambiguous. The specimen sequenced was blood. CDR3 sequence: CASSLGLISNQPQHF. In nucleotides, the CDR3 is TGTGCCAGCAGCCTCGGACTGATTAGCAATCAGCCCCAGCATTTT.